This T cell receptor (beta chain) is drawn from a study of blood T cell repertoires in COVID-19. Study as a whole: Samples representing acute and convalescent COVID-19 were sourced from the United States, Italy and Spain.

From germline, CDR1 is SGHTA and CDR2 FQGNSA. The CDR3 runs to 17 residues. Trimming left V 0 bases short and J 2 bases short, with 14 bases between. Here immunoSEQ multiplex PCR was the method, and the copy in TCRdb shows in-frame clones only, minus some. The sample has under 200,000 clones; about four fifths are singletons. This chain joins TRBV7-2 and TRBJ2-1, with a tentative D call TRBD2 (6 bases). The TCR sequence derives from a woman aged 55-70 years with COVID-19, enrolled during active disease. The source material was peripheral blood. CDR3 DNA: TGTGCCAGCAGCTTAGCGTGGGGGGAGAGGACCTACAATGAGCAGTTCTTC. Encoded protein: CASSLAWGERTYNEQFF.